This TCR beta chain derives from a study of blood T cell repertoires in COVID-19. Authors' analysis steps: Reference gene primer amplification gave nucleated cell count estimates. Sequencing was performed with immunoSEQ multiplex PCR; in TCRdb, only in-frame clones are kept and a portion is missing. V and J calls plus clone size are reproduced from that table; the DNA served to infer D and trimming. Of roughly 230,000 clones detected, 70% to 90% appear once; the ten largest clones hold 5.1%. Seattle-derived patients entered the study during active infection and were followed longitudinally. The CDR3 length is 15 residues. Germline loops: CDR1 SGHRS, CDR2 YFSETQ. The V gene end was trimmed by 4 bases and the J gene end by 7 bases; junction bases not matched to a gene: 10.

The sequence was collected from a man aged 45-65 years with COVID-19, enrolled during active disease. The sequenced material came from peripheral blood. The rearrangement uses TRBV5-1 and TRBJ2-1; 8 positions agree with TRBD2. CDR3 protein: CASSSLAGGLNEQFF. The DNA of the CDR3 is TGCGCCAGCAGCAGCTTGGCGGGGGGCCTGAATGAGCAGTTCTTC. The full variable domain, with the rest looked up from reference TRBV5-1 and TRBJ2-1, is KAGVTQTPRYLIKTRGQQVTLSCSPISGHRSVSWYQQTPGQGLQFLFEYFSETQRNKGNFPGRFSGRQFSNSRSEMNVSTLELGDSALYLCASSSLAGGLNEQFFGPGTRLTVL.